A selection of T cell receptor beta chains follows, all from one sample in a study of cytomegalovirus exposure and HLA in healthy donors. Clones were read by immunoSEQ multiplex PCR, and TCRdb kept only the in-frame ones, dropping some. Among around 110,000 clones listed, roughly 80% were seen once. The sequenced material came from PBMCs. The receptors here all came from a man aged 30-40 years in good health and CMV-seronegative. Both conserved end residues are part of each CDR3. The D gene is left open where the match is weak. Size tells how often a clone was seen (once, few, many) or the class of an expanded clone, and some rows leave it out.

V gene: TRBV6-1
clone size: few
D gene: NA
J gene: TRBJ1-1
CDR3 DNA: TGTGCCAGCAGTTCGTCTCGGGCTAGCGCTGAAGCTTTCTTT
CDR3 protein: CASSSSRASAEAFF

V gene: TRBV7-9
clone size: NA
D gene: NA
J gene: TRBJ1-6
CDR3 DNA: TGTGCCAGCGGCAGGGAGGCTTCACCCCTCCACTTT
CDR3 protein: CASGREASPLHF

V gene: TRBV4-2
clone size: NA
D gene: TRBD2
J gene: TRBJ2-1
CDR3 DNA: TGTGCCAGCAGCCAAGAGCGGGGGGGCAAGGATGAGCAGTTCTTC
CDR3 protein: CASSQERGGKDEQFF

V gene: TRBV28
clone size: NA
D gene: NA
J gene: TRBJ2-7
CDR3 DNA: TGTGCCAGCAGGTCAGGGGCCCCATACGAGCAGTACTTC
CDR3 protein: CASRSGAPYEQYF

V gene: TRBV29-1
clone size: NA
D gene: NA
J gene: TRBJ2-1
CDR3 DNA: TGCAGCGTTGAGGGGGGGGGCCTAGTCAATGAGCAGTTCTTC
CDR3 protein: CSVEGGGLVNEQFF

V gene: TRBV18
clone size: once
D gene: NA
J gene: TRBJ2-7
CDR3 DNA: TGTGCCAGCTCACCCGCGACAGATCCTAGCTCCTACGAGCAGTACTTC
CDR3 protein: CASSPATDPSSYEQYF

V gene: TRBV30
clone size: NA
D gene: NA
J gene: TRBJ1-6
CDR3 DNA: TGTGCCTGGAGTGTACTCGCGGGTTCACCCCTCCACTTT
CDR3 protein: CAWSVLAGSPLHF

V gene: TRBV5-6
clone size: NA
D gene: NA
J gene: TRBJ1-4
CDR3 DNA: TGTGCCAGCAGCTCTTTCGGGGGGGCCGATGAAAAACTGTTTTTT
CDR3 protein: CASSSFGGADEKLFF

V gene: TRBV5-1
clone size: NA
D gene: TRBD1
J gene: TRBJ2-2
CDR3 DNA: TGCGCCAGCGGACAGGGGGCGATCGGGGAGCTGTTTTTT
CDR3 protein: CASGQGAIGELFF

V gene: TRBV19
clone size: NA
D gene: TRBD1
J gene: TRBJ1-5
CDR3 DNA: TGTGCCAGTAGTTCGGACAGGGCCGGTCAGCCCCAGCATTTT
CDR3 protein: CASSSDRAGQPQHF

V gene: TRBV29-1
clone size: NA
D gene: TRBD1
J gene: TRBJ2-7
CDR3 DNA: TGCAGCGTTGACGGGACAGGGAATTACGAGCAGTACTTC
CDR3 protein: CSVDGTGNYEQYF